This record looks at one T cell receptor (beta chain) sequence and its context. This entry is derived from a study of control samples from healthy donors and cancer patients. The data were produced by immunoSEQ multiplex PCR, yet TCRdb's version contains in-frame clones alone and is incomplete. The sample comprises about 120,000 clones, 92% of which are singletons, and less than 0.65% rests with the top ten. V gave up 5 bases and J gave up 2 bases, with 16 bases separating them. Germline V lookup: CDR1 SGHTA, CDR2 FQGNSA. CDR3 length: 15 amino acids. Sequencing input: PBMCs. This chain connects TRBV7-2 to TRBJ2-7; TRBD1 might be the D (6 bases). This TCR was sampled from a man older than 75 with head and neck cancer. In DNA, the CDR3 is TGTGCCAGCAGCCGGCGGACAGCAAACACCTACGAGCAGTACTTC. It codes for CASSRRTANTYEQYF.